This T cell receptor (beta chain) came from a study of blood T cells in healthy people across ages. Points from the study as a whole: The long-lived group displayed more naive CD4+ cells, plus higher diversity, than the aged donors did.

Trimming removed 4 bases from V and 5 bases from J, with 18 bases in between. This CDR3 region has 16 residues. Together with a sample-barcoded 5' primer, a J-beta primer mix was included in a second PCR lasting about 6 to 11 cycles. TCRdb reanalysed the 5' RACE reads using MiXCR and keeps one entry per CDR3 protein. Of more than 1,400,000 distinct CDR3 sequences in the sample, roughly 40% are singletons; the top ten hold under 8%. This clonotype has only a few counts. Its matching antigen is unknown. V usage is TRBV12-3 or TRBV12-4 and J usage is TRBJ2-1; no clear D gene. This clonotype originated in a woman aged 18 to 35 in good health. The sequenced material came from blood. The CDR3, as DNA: TGTGCCAGCAGTTCTTGGGTGAGCTTCCCCAACAATGAGCAGTTCTTC. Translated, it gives CASSSWVSFPNNEQFF.